The T cell receptor beta chain described here comes from a study of cytotoxic CD8 clonotypes in ibrutinib-treated CLL. TCRdb's copy holds only in-frame clones and misses some; the assay was immunoSEQ multiplex PCR. The table has approximately 320,000 clones, roughly two thirds seen once; the top ten hold approximately 6%. Germline values: CDR1 KGHSH, CDR2 LQKENI. V dropped 0 bases and J dropped 2 bases, with 6 bases sitting between them. This CDR3 comprises 14 residues. The sequenced sample was PBMCs, obtained after 36 months of ibrutinib treatment. The source is a human donor with chronic lymphocytic leukemia. This sequence joins TRBV18 and TRBJ2-3; D is undetermined. This chain's CDR3 is CASSPPANTDTQYF. The CDR3 region has the DNA TGTGCCAGCTCACCACCGGCGAACACAGATACGCAGTATTTT.